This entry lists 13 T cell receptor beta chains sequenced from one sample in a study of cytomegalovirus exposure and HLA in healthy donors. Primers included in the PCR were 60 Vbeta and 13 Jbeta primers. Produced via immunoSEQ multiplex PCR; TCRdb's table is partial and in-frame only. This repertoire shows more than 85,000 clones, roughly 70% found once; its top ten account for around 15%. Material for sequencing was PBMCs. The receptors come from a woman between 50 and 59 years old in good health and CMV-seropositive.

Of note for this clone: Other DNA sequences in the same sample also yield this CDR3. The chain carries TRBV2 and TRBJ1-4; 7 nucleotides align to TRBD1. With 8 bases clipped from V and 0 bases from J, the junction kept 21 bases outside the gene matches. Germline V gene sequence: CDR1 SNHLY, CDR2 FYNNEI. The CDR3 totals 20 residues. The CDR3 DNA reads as TGTGCCAGCGGAAAACAACAGGGGACTCTGCAAGACGCAACTAATGAAAAACTGTTTTTT. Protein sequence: CASGKQQGTLQDATNEKLFF.

CDR3 coding DNA: TGTGCCAGCAGCTTGGCCGCTAGGGGTGAGCAGTTCTTC. It yields the protein CASSLAARGEQFF. V and J are TRBV5-6 and TRBJ2-1, with a possible D match to TRBD1 (5 bases). The ends were cut back, 0 bases at V and 9 bases at J, with 10 bases in the middle. This CDR3 has 13 amino acids. Per the germline V gene, CDR1 is SGHDT and CDR2 is YYEEEE.

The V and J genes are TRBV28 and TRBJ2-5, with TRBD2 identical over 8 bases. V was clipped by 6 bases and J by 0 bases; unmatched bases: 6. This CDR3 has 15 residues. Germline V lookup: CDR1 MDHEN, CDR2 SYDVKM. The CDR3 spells CASREGGGYQETQYF. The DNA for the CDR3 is TGTGCCAGCAGAGAAGGCGGGGGGTACCAAGAGACCCAGTACTTC.

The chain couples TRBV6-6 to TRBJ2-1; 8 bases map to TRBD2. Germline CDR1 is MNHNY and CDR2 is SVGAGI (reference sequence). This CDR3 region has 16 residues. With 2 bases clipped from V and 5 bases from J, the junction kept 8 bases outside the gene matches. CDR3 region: CASSYPNSGIDNEQFF. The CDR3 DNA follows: TGTGCCAGCAGTTACCCGAATAGCGGGATCGACAATGAGCAGTTCTTC.

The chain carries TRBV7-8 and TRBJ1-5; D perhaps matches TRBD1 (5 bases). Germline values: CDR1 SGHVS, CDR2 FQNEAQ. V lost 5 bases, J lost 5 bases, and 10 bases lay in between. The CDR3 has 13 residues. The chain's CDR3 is CASSKWGDQPQHF. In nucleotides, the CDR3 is TGTGCCAGCAGCAAGTGGGGGGATCAGCCCCAGCATTTT.

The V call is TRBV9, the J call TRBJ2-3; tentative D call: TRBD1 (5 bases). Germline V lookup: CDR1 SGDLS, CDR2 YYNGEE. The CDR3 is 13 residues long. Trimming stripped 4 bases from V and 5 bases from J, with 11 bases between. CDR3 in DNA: TGTGCCAGCAGCTTCAAAGGGGAAGATACGCAGTATTTT. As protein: CASSFKGEDTQYF.

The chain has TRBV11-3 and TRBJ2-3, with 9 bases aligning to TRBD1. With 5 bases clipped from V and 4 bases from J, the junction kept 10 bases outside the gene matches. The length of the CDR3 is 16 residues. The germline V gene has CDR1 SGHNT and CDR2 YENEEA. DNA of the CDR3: TGTGCCAGCAGCCCCGGTTGGACAGGGGCTTCAGATACGCAGTATTTT. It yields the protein CASSPGWTGASDTQYF.

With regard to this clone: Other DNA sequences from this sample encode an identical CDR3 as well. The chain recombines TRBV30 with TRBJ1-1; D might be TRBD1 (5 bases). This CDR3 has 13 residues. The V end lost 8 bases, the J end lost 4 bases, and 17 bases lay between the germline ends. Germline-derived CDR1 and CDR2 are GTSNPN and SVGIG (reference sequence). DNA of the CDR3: TGTGCCCACCGGGGGGGATGGGTCACTGAAGCTTTCTTT. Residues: CAHRGGWVTEAFF.

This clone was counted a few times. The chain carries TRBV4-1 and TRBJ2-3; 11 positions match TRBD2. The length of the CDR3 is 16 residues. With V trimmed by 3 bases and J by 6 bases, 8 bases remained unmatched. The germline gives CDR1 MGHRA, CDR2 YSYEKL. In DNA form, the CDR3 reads TGCGCCAGCAGCCACGTACTAGCGGGAGAAGGGGATACGCAGTATTTT. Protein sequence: CASSHVLAGEGDTQYF.

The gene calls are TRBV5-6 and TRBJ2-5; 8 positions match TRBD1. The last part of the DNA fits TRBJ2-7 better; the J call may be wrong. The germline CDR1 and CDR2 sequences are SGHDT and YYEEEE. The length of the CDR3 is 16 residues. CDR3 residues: CASSHRTGYSSYEQYF. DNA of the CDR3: TGTGCCAGCAGCCACCGGACAGGGTATAGCTCCTACGAGCAGTACTTC.

DNA for the CDR3: TGTGCCAGTAGTATAGCACAACAGGGAAACACTGAAGCTTTCTTT. Translated, it gives CASSIAQQGNTEAFF. The rearrangement uses TRBV19 and TRBJ1-1; D possibly corresponds to TRBD1 (6 bases). V lost 1 base to trimming and J lost 2 bases, with 11 bases between them. The length of the CDR3 is 15 residues. In germline, CDR1 is LNHDA, CDR2 SQIVND (reference sequence).

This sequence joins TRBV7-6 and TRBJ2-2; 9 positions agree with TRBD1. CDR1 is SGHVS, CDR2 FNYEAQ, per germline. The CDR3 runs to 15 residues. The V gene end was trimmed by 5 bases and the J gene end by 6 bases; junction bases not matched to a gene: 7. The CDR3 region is CASSPKGQGAGELFF. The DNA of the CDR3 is TGTGCCAGCAGCCCCAAGGGACAGGGTGCCGGGGAGCTGTTTTTT. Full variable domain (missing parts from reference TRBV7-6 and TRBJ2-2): GAGVSQSPRYKVTKRGQDVALRCDPISGHVSLYWYRQALGQGPEFLTYFNYEAQQDKSGLPNDRFSAERPEGSISTLTIQRTEQRDSAMYRCASSPKGQGAGELFFGEGSRLTVL.

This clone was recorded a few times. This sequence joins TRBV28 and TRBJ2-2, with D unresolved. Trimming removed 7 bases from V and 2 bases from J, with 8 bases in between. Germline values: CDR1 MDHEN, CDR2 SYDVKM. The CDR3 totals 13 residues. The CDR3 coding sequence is TGTGCCAGCATTCGAGAAAACACCGGGGAGCTGTTTTTT. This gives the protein CASIRENTGELFF.